This TCR beta chain is drawn from a study of T cells in localized non-small cell lung cancer. Study-wide results and limits: Among the top 100 tumor clones, a median 57 appeared in adjacent lung. Highest T cell clonality was seen in uninvolved adjacent lung, surpassing that measured in tumor. Since sequencing was restricted to only one region of the tumor, intratumor heterogeneity remains a possibility.

This clone has only one observation. Its antigen is unidentified. Sequencing used immunoSEQ multiplex PCR; TCRdb keeps in-frame clones, though not all of them. The sample yields 15,000 to 20,000 clones, around 89% seen once. V was cut by 6 bases and J by 5 bases, with 17 bases left in between. This CDR3 contains 14 residues. Germline V CDR1 and CDR2: MNHNY, SVGAGI (reference sequence). The gene calls are TRBV6-6 and TRBJ2-7; D perhaps matches TRBD1 (5 bases). The sequence derives from a male donor at least 60 years old with stage II squamous cell lung carcinoma. Material: peripheral blood, obtained before any cancer treatment. CDR3 DNA: TGTGCCAGCAGAGAAGACAGTTCCTGGGACGAGCAGTACTTC. Translating gives CASREDSSWDEQYF.